One T cell receptor (beta chain) is described in this entry. The CDR3 has 14 residues. V lost 4 bases, J lost 4 bases, and 3 bases stayed unmatched. Germline CDR1 is SNHLY and CDR2 is FYNNEI. The entry originates in a study of blood T cell repertoires in COVID-19. Assay: immunoSEQ multiplex PCR; the TCRdb copy retains only in-frame clones and omits some. The sample lists under 300,000 clones; about 89% were seen once. The sequence came from a man aged 35 to 55 who had recovered from COVID-19. The specimen sequenced was PBMCs or T cells enriched from blood (not recorded which). The chain uses TRBV2 and TRBJ1-4, with 7 nucleotides matching TRBD1. CDR3 loop: CASSAGQRNEKLFF. The CDR3 DNA follows: TGTGCCAGCAGTGCGGGACAGCGTAATGAAAAACTGTTTTTT.